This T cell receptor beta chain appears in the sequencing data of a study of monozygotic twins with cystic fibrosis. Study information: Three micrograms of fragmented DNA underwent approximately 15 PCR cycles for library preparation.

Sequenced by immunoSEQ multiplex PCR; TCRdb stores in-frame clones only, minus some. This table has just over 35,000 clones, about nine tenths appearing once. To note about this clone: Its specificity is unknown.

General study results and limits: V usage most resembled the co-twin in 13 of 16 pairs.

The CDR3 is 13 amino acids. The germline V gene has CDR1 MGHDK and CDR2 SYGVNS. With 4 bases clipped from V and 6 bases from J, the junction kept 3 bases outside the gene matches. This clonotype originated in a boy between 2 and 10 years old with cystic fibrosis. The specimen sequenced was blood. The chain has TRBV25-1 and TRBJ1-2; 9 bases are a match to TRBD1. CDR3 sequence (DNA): TGTGCCAGCAGTGTATGGGACAGGGATGGCTACACCTTC. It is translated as CASSVWDRDGYTF.